This entry lists 17 T cell receptor beta chains sequenced from one sample in a study of early T cells in non-severe SARS-CoV-2 infection. TCRdb redid the calling of the 5' RACE reads with MiXCR, one entry per CDR3 protein. The sample holds some 96,000 distinct CDR3 sequences, about 10% seen once. The material sequenced was whole blood, taken at baseline. The receptors come from an adult who was a healthcare worker with PCR-confirmed SARS-CoV-2 infection or an uninfected control (not recorded which).

In its sample, this clonotype was seen many times. The chain couples TRBV27 to TRBJ1-1, with D uncertain. V gave up 9 bases and J gave up 8 bases, with 16 bases separating them. The germline V gene encodes CDR1 MNHEY and CDR2 SMNVEV (reference sequence). The CDR3 length is 12 residues. Written as DNA, the CDR3 is TGTGCCAGTAGAGGGTTAGAGGAGGAAGCTTTCTTT. It is translated as CASRGLEEEAFF.

This clonotype was recorded a few times. This sequence joins TRBV10-2 and TRBJ1-4; the D is unclear. Looked up from germline, CDR1 is WSHSY and CDR2 is SAAADI. CDR3 length: 14 residues. Trimming pared 5 bases from V and 5 bases from J, leaving 12 bases between. CDR3 in amino acids: CASSFNGANEKLFF. CDR3 DNA sequence: TGCGCCAGCAGTTTTAACGGAGCGAATGAAAAACTGTTTTTT.

This clonotype was seen a handful of times. The rearrangement joins TRBV9 to TRBJ2-7; D is undetermined. The CDR3 is 8 residues long. CDR1 and CDR2 from the germline V gene are SGDLS and YYNGEE. Trimming cost V 2 bases and J 9 bases, with 0 bases left between them. CDR3 protein: CASSVQYF. The DNA of the CDR3 is TGTGCCAGCAGCGTGCAGTACTTC.

The chain uses TRBV7-2 and TRBJ2-7, with D unresolved. V shed 5 bases and J shed 3 bases, with 14 bases lying between them. Germline loops: CDR1 SGHTA, CDR2 FQGNSA. The CDR3 is made up of 14 amino acids. The CDR3 bases are TGTGCCAGCAGCCGTCTAACTGGGGTCTACGAGCAGTACTTC. Its translation is CASSRLTGVYEQYF.

This clonotype was counted ten times or more. This chain connects TRBV7-2 to TRBJ2-3; 15 bases match TRBD2. V trimming: 5 bases; J trimming: 3 bases; junction bases outside the gene matches: 15. The CDR3 consists of 20 residues. Germline V gives CDR1 SGHTA, CDR2 FQGNSA. CDR3: CASSVEGGIGLAGGTDTQYF. The DNA for the CDR3 is TGTGCCAGCAGCGTGGAAGGCGGAATTGGACTAGCGGGGGGGACAGATACGCAGTATTTT.

This rearrangement joins TRBV20-1 to TRBJ1-1; D is perhaps TRBD1 (5 bases). CDR1 DFQATT and CDR2 SNEGSKA come from the germline V gene (reference sequence). The CDR3 spans 15 residues. The ends were cut back, 0 bases at V and 4 bases at J, with 15 bases in the middle. CDR3 region: CSARDLVGDGTEAFF. In nucleotides, the CDR3 is TGCAGTGCTAGAGATTTAGTAGGGGACGGCACTGAAGCTTTCTTT.

Only a few counts were recorded for this clonotype. The genes are TRBV11-2 and TRBJ2-3, with D possibly TRBD2 on 5 matching bases. The CDR3 has 15 residues. Trimming removed 5 bases from V and 5 bases from J, with 17 bases in between. In germline, CDR1 is SGHAT, CDR2 FQNNGV. The CDR3 here is CASSPGGRVLDTQYF. For the CDR3, the DNA is TGTGCCAGCAGCCCCGGAGGAAGGGTATTAGATACGCAGTATTTT.

This clonotype occurred a few times. This chain uses TRBV11-3 with TRBJ2-7; D perhaps matches TRBD1 (5 bases). V was shortened by 3 bases and J by 5 bases, with 11 bases between the two germline ends. Germline V gene sequence: CDR1 SGHNT, CDR2 YENEEA. The CDR3 is made up of 13 amino acids. CDR3 sequence reads: CASSFAWGDEQYF. In DNA, the CDR3 is TGTGCCAGCAGCTTCGCGTGGGGCGACGAGCAGTACTTC. The full variable domain, in which reference TRBV11-3 and TRBJ2-7 provide the parts outside the CDR3, is EAGVVQSPRYKIIEKKQPVAFWCNPISGHNTLYWYLQNLGQGPELLIRYENEEAVDDSQLPKDRFSAERLKGVDSTLKIQPAELGDSAVYLCASSFAWGDEQYFGPGTRLTVT.

In this sample, this clonotype turned up a few times. CDR3 sequence (DNA): TGCAGTGGGGGACAGACCTATGGCTACACCTTC. Its protein is CSGGQTYGYTF. The chain employs TRBV20-1 and TRBJ1-2, with 7 nucleotides matching TRBD1. This CDR3 spans 11 amino acids. The junction had 3 bases not matched to a gene; V was cut back by 7 bases and J by 4 bases. CDR1 DFQATT and CDR2 SNEGSKA come from the germline V gene (reference sequence).

This clonotype turned up a few times. The chain is built from TRBV6-5 and TRBJ1-1, with D unclear. This CDR3 region has 11 residues. Per germline, CDR1 MNHEY and CDR2 SVGAGI. The V and J ends lost 5 bases and 5 bases respectively, with 6 bases between them. This CDR3 is CASSGWTEAFF. The CDR3 DNA sequence: TGTGCCAGCAGTGGGTGGACTGAAGCTTTCTTT.

This chain joins TRBV21-1 and TRBJ2-2; the table gives TRBD1 as D, unverified against the DNA. TRBV21-1 is marked as a pseudogene. The CDR3 extends over 15 amino acids. This CDR3 reads CASSAVDSQDGELFF. CDR3 nucleotides: TGTGCCAGCAGCGCCGTGGACAGTCAAGACGGGGAGCTGTTTTTT.

At least ten counts were recorded for this clonotype. The DNA of the CDR3 is TGTGCCAGCAAGAGACTAGCGGGAACAGATACGCAGTATTTT. Translated: CASKRLAGTDTQYF. The chain uses TRBV7-2 and TRBJ2-3, with 11 nucleotides matching TRBD2. The germline V gene has CDR1 SGHTA and CDR2 FQGNSA. Unmatched junction bases numbered 3, after V lost 7 bases and J lost 3 bases. This CDR3 comprises 14 residues.

This clonotype came up a few times. The chain joins TRBV6-1 to TRBJ1-6, with D unclear. V gave up 4 bases and J gave up 15 bases, with 22 bases separating them. The CDR3 runs 15 residues. Germline values: CDR1 MNHNS, CDR2 SASEGT. Here the CDR3 DNA reads TGTGCCAGCAGTGGGCGCAGATTCCAAAGTATCATCCTCCACTTT. Its translation is CASSGRRFQSIILHF.

A few counts support this clonotype. The chain combines TRBV6-1 with TRBJ2-7, with 7 bases identical to TRBD1. This CDR3 comprises 15 residues. V dropped 6 bases and J dropped 3; count of bases not matched to a gene: 11. The germline V gene encodes CDR1 MNHNS and CDR2 SASEGT. The CDR3 DNA sequence: TGTGCCAGCAGCGGCCTGGGACAGCCCTTCTACGAGCAGTACTTC. Its protein product is CASSGLGQPFYEQYF.

In this sample, this clonotype turned up many times. The V gene is TRBV12-3 or TRBV12-4, the J gene TRBJ2-7; perhaps TRBD1 as D (6 bases). Trimming cost V 7 bases and J 0 bases, with 16 bases left between them. The CDR3 has 15 residues. Written as DNA, the CDR3 is TGTGCCAGCACTACAACAGGGTGCGACTCCTACGAGCAGTACTTC. Amino acids: CASTTTGCDSYEQYF.

The V call is TRBV20-1, the J call TRBJ2-7; D remains unclear. V was shortened by 3 bases and J by 3 bases, with 9 bases between the two germline ends. Germline loops: CDR1 DFQATT, CDR2 SNEGSKA (reference sequence). The length of the CDR3 is 12 residues. The CDR3 DNA follows: TGCAGTGCTAGTGGTGCCAGCTACGAGCAGTACTTC. This translates into CSASGASYEQYF.

This clonotype was seen only a few times. The CDR3 DNA is TGTGCCAGCAGTGAAGGTTTTGGGGTTACCTACGAGCAGTACTTC. Protein product: CASSEGFGVTYEQYF. The rearrangement joins TRBV6-1 to TRBJ2-7; unclear D gene. V dropped 1 base and J dropped 2 bases, with 12 bases sitting between them. The CDR3 is 15 amino acids. Germline lookup yields CDR1 MNHNS and CDR2 SASEGT.